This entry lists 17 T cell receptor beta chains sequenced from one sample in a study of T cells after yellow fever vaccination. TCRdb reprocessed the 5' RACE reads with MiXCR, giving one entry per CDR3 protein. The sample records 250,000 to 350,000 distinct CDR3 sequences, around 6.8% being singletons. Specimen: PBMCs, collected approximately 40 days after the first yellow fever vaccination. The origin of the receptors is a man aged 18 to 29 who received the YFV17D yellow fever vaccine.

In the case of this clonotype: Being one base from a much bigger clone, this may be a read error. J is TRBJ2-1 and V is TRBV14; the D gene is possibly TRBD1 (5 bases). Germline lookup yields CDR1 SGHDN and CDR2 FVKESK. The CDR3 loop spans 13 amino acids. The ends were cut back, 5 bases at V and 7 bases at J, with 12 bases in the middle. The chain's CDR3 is CASSIQGRNEQFF. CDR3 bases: TGTGCCAGCAGCATCCAGGGAAGGAATGAGCAGTTCTTC.

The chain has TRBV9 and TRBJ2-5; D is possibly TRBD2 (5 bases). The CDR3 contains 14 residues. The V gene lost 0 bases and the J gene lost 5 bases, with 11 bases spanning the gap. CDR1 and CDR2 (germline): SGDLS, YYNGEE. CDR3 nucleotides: TGTGCCAGCAGCGTAGATGAGGGCCGGGAGACCCAGTACTTC. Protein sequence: CASSVDEGRETQYF. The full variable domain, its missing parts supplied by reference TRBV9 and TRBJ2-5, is DSGVTQTPKHLITATGQRVTLRCSPRSGDLSVYWYQQSLDQGLQFLIQYYNGEERAKGNILERFSAQQFPDLHSELNLSSLELGDSALYFCASSVDEGRETQYFGPGTRLLVL.

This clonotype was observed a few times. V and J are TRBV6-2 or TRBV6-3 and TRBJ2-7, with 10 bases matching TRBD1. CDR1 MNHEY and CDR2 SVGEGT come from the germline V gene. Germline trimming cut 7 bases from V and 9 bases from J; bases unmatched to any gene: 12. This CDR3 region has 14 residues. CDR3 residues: CASNPTARDRGQYV. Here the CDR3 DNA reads TGTGCCAGCAATCCAACCGCCCGGGACAGGGGGCAGTACGTC.

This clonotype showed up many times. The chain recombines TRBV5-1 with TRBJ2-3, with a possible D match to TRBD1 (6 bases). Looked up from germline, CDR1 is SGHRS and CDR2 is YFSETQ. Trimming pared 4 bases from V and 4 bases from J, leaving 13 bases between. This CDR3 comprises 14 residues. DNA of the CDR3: TGCGCCAGCAGCGGAAACAGGGCGGCAGATACGCAGTATTTT. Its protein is CASSGNRAADTQYF.

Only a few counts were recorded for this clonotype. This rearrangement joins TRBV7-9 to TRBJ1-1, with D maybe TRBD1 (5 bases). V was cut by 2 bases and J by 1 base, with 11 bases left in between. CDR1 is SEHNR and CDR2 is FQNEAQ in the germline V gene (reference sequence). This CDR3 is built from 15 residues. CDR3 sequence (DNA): TGTGCCAGCAGCTTAAGGGGAGGCCCGAACACTGAAGCTTTCTTT. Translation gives CASSLRGGPNTEAFF.

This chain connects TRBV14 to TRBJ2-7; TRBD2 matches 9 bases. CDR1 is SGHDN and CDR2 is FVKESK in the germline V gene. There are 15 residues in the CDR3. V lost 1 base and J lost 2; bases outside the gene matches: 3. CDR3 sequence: CASSQASGGTYEQYF. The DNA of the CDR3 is TGTGCCAGCAGCCAAGCGAGCGGGGGGACCTACGAGCAGTACTTC.

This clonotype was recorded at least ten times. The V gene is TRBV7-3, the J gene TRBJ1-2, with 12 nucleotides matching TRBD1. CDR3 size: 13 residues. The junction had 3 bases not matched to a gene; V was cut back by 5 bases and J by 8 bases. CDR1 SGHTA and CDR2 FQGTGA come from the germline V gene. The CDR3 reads CASSTGTGGGYTF. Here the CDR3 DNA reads TGTGCCAGCAGCACCGGGACAGGGGGCGGCTACACCTTC.

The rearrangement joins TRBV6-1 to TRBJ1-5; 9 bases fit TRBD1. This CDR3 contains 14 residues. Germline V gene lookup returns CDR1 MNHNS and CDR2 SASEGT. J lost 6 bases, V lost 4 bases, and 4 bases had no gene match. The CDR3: CASSGTGVSQPQHF. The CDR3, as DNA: TGTGCCAGCAGTGGGACAGGGGTGTCTCAGCCCCAGCATTTT.

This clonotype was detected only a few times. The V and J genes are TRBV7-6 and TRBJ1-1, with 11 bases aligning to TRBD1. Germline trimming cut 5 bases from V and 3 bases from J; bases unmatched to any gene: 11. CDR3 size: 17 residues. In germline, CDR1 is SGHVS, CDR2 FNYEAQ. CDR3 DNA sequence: TGTGCCAGCAGCCCCAGCCCCGGACAGGGGGCCGACACTGAAGCTTTCTTT. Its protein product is CASSPSPGQGADTEAFF.

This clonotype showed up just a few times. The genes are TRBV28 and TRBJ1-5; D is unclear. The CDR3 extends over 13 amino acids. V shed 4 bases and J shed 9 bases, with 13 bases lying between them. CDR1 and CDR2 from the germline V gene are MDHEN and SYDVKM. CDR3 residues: CASSWQHGRPQHF. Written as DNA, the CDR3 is TGTGCCAGCAGTTGGCAGCACGGGCGGCCCCAGCATTTT.

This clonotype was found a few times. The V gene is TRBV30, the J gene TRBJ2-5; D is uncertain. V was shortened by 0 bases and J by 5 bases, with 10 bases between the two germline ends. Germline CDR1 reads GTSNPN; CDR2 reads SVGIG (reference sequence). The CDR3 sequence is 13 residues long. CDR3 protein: CAWSVWGTETQYF. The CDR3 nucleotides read TGTGCCTGGAGTGTATGGGGAACGGAGACCCAGTACTTC. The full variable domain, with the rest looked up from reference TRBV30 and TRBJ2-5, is SQTIHQWPATLVQPVGSPLSLECTVEGTSNPNLYWYRQAAGRGLQLLFYSVGIGQISSEVPQNLSASRPQDRQFILSSKKLLLSDSGFYLCAWSVWGTETQYFGPGTRLLVL.

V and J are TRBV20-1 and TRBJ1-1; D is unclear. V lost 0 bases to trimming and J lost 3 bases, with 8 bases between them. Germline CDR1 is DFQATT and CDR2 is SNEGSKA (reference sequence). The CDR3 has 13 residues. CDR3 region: CSARDPRDTEAFF. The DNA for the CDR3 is TGCAGTGCTAGAGATCCCAGAGACACTGAAGCTTTCTTT.

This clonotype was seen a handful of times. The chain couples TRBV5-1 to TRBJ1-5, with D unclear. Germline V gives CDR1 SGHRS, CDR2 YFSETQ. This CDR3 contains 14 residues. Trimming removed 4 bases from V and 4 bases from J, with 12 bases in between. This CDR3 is CASSPEGLNQPQHF. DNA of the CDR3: TGCGCCAGCAGCCCGGAAGGTTTAAATCAGCCCCAGCATTTT.

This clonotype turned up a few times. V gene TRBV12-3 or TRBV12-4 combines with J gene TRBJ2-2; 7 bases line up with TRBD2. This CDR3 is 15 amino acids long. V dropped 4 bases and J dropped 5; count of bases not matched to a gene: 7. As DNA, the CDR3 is TGTGCCAGCAGTTCGGCCCGAGCGGGAACCGGGGAGCTGTTTTTT. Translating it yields CASSSARAGTGELFF.

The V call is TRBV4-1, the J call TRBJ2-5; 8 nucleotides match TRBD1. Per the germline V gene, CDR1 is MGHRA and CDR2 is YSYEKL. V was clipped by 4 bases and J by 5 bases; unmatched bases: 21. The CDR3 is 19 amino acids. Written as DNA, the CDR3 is TGCGCCAGCAGCCTAAGAGAAATTATGCAGGGGGCCTTAAGGGAGACCCAGTACTTC. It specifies CASSLREIMQGALRETQYF.

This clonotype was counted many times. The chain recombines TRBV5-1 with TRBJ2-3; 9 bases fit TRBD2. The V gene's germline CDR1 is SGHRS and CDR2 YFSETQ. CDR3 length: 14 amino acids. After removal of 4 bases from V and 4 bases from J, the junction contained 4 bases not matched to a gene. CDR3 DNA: TGCGCCAGCAGCCATAGCGGGGGCGCAGATACGCAGTATTTT. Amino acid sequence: CASSHSGGADTQYF.

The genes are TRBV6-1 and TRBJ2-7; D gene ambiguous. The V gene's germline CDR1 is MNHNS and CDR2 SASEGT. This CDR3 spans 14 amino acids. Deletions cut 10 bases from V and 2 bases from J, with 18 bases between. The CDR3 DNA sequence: TGTGCCACAGCCCGGGCCCAGTCCACCTACGAGCAGTACGTC. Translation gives CATARAQSTYEQYV.